The source of this T cell receptor beta chain is a study of blood T cells in healthy people across ages. Primed by a sample-barcoded 5' primer and a J-beta primer mix, a second PCR proceeded for roughly 6 to 12 cycles. Each CDR3 protein gets one entry after TCRdb re-called the 5' RACE reads with MiXCR. The data contain roughly 720,000 distinct CDR3 sequences, roughly 53% of them singletons. Each sample used at least 6 million PBMCs. This clonotype was seen more than once but under ten times. The CDR3 runs 16 residues. V gave up 2 bases and J gave up 14 bases, with 26 bases separating them. Germline-derived CDR1 and CDR2 are SGHTA and FQGNSA.

The chain recombines TRBV7-2 with TRBJ2-3; the D gene is possibly TRBD2 (6 bases). Sequencing input: blood. This TCR derives from a man older than 75 in good health. The CDR3 bases are TGTGCCAGCAGCTTAATGCGGAGGGCAGAGCACAGATACGCGTATTTT. As protein: CASSLMRRAEHRYAYF.